This is a list of T cell receptor beta chains from one sample in a study of cytotoxic CD8 clonotypes in ibrutinib-treated CLL. TCRdb keeps only in-frame clones here, not all; method: immunoSEQ multiplex PCR. The top ten hold about 10% of the sample, which has about 200,000 clones, 79% seen once. Sample: PBMCs, taken after 12 months of ibrutinib treatment. Every receptor here comes from a human donor with chronic lymphocytic leukemia. Both conserved end residues are part of each CDR3. Each record gives: D gene, J gene, V gene, clone size, CDR3 DNA, CDR3 protein. The D gene is left open where the match is weak. Size is stated for part of the rows, as once, few or many counts, or as a class when the clone is expanded.

d_gene: TRBD2
j_gene: TRBJ2-1
v_gene: TRBV5-4
abundance: .
CDR3nt: TGTGCCAGCAGCTTGGACGGTAGCGGGACCCTCGATGAGCAGTTCTTC
CDR3aa: CASSLDGSGTLDEQFF

d_gene: .
j_gene: TRBJ2-3
v_gene: TRBV7-6
abundance: once
CDR3nt: TGTGCCAGCAGCCCTGACTCTCGGGGGGATACGCAGTATTTT
CDR3aa: CASSPDSRGDTQYF

d_gene: .
j_gene: TRBJ1-2
v_gene: TRBV7-9
abundance: few
CDR3nt: TGTGCCAGCAGCTTAGACAGGGACTATGGCTACACCTTC
CDR3aa: CASSLDRDYGYTF

d_gene: .
j_gene: TRBJ2-7
v_gene: TRBV2
abundance: .
CDR3nt: TGTGCCAGCAGGAACTTACAGGGCTCCTACGAGCAGTACTTC
CDR3aa: CASRNLQGSYEQYF

d_gene: .
j_gene: TRBJ2-5
v_gene: TRBV20-1
abundance: .
CDR3nt: TGCAGTGCCCAGGGGTGGGAGACCCAGTACTTC
CDR3aa: CSAQGWETQYF

d_gene: .
j_gene: TRBJ2-3
v_gene: TRBV7-2
abundance: .
CDR3nt: TGTGCCAGCAGCTTATTTCCAGATACGCAGTATTTT
CDR3aa: CASSLFPDTQYF

d_gene: .
j_gene: TRBJ2-5
v_gene: TRBV5-1
abundance: .
CDR3nt: TGCGCCAGCAGCTTGGGGCTAGCGAAAGAGACCCAGTACTTC
CDR3aa: CASSLGLAKETQYF

d_gene: .
j_gene: TRBJ2-3
v_gene: TRBV5-6
abundance: .
CDR3nt: TGTGCCAGCAGCTTGCTGTGGTGGGGCACAGATACGCAGTATTTT
CDR3aa: CASSLLWWGTDTQYF

d_gene: .
j_gene: TRBJ1-5
v_gene: TRBV6-1
abundance: .
CDR3nt: TGTGCCAGCATAGAAGGGCAGAACAATCAGCCCCAGCATTTT
CDR3aa: CASIEGQNNQPQHF

d_gene: .
j_gene: TRBJ2-3
v_gene: TRBV30
abundance: .
CDR3nt: TGTGCCTGGAGTGTACGGGGCGGCACAGATACGCAGTATTTT
CDR3aa: CAWSVRGGTDTQYF